The source of this T cell receptor (beta chain) is a study of control samples from healthy donors and cancer patients. CDR1 SGHTA and CDR2 FQGNSA come from the germline V gene. The CDR3 runs to 16 residues. V lost 5 bases to trimming and J lost 0 bases; unmatched junction nucleotides: 7. Profiled with immunoSEQ multiplex PCR; TCRdb holds only in-frame clones, not every one. The repertoire holds about 77,000 clones, with around 92% as singletons. This clonotype was obtained from a woman aged 55-70 years in good health. The rearrangement joins TRBV7-2 to TRBJ1-5, with 7 positions matching TRBD1. Material for sequencing was blood. The CDR3 coding sequence is TGTGCCAGCAGCCCCAGGGGGGGGGATAGCAATCAGCCCCAGCATTTT. This gives the protein CASSPRGGDSNQPQHF.